Included here is one T cell receptor beta chain sequence, with context. This specimen comes from a study of blood T cell repertoires in COVID-19. Study background: Acute and convalescent COVID-19 samples came from the United States, Italy and Spain. From T cells, B-cell-depleted T cells, or PBMCs came the material, which was cDNA or gDNA.

Original processing notes: By means of reference gene primer amplification, nucleated cell counts were estimated. The protocol was immunoSEQ multiplex PCR, while the TCRdb copy is restricted to in-frame clones and leaves out a portion. V, J and clone size are those of that table, while D and trimming were read from the DNA. The sample holds about 220,000 clones; 80% to 90% are singletons and the top ten take just under 20%. Trimming removed 2 bases from V and 7 bases from J, with 18 bases in between. Germline CDR1 is LNHDA and CDR2 is SQIVND (reference sequence). CDR3 length: 17 residues. Material: peripheral blood. The rearrangement joins TRBV19 to TRBJ1-6, with D hard to call. This TCR came from a man aged 25 to 40 with active or convalescent COVID-19. For the CDR3, the DNA is TGTGCCAGTAGTATAAGAAGGGCGGGGTTCGGAAATTCACCCCTCCACTTT. Translating it yields CASSIRRAGFGNSPLHF. Full variable domain (missing parts from reference TRBV19 and TRBJ1-6): DGGITQSPKYLFRKEGQNVTLSCEQNLNHDAMYWYRQDPGQGLRLIYYSQIVNDFQKGDIAEGYSVSREKKESFPLTVTSAQKNPTAFYLCASSIRRAGFGNSPLHFGNGTRLTVT.